A selection of T cell receptor beta chains follows, all from one sample in a study of cytomegalovirus exposure and HLA in healthy donors. Measured with immunoSEQ multiplex PCR; TCRdb has only the in-frame clones, and not every one. Counted here are 100,000 to 150,000 clones, around three quarters occurring once; the ten biggest clones make up 2.5% to 3%. Sequencing was carried out using PBMCs. The receptors derive from a young man in good health and CMV-seronegative. CDR3s include the opening cysteine and the closing phenylalanine or tryptophan. Fields, in order: D gene, J gene, V gene, CDR3 length, clone size, CDR3 DNA, CDR3 protein. D genes are given only for firm matches. Expanded clones are given a class, and other clones once, few, many or no size at all.

-	TRBJ1-2	TRBV19	16	-	TGTGCCAGTAGTATAGAGCCCGTAGGCTCGGGCTATGGCTACACCTTC	CASSIEPVGSGYGYTF
-	TRBJ2-2	TRBV19	14	-	TGTGCCAGTAGTATGTATTTCAACACCGGGGAGCTGTTTTTT	CASSMYFNTGELFF
TRBD1	TRBJ1-2	TRBV18	14	-	TGTGCCAGCTCGGACGACAGGGAAAACTATGGCTACACCTTC	CASSDDRENYGYTF
TRBD2	TRBJ2-1	TRBV7-3	13	few	TGTGCCAGCAGCACGGGACTAGGGGTAAAGCAGTTCTTC	CASSTGLGVKQFF
TRBD2	TRBJ2-7	TRBV5-4	15	-	TGTGCCAGCAGCTTCGGACTAGCGGCCTCCTACGAGCAGTACTTC	CASSFGLAASYEQYF
TRBD1	TRBJ1-1	TRBV5-4	16	-	TGTGCCAGCAGCTTAAGATCGTCCCGGGACAGGGGTCCGGCTTTCTTT	CASSLRSSRDRGPAFF
-	TRBJ1-1	TRBV13	14	-	TGTGCCAGCAGCTCACCTTACAGGGAGAGTAAAGCTTTCTTT	CASSSPYRESKAFF
TRBD1	TRBJ2-7	TRBV7-7	14	-	TGTGCCAGCAGCCCGGACAGGATCTCCTACGAGCAGTACTTC	CASSPDRISYEQYF
-	TRBJ2-4	TRBV27	14	-	TGTGCCAGCAGTTTGAGCGGAGCCAAAAACATTCAGTACTTC	CASSLSGAKNIQYF
-	TRBJ2-7	TRBV7-2	13	-	TGTGCCAGCAGCTTAATATACACCTACGAGCAGTACTTC	CASSLIYTYEQYF
-	TRBJ2-3	TRBV10-2	12	-	TGCGCCAGCAGTGCTAGAACAGATACGCAGTATTTT	CASSARTDTQYF
-	TRBJ1-2	TRBV25-1	14	-	TGTGCCAGCAGTGAAGAAGCCTTAAACTATGGCTACACCTTC	CASSEEALNYGYTF
TRBD1	TRBJ1-2	TRBV6-5	15	-	TGTGCCAGCAGTTACTCGGGACAGCCCAGGCATGGCTACACCTTC	CASSYSGQPRHGYTF
TRBD1	TRBJ1-4	TRBV6-6	15	-	TGTGCCAGCAGTTACACAGGGGGCGCGAGCGAAAAACTGTTTTTT	CASSYTGGASEKLFF
TRBD1	TRBJ1-3	TRBV4-1	15	-	TGCGCCAGCAGTTACAGACAGGGTGAAGGAAACACCATATATTTT	CASSYRQGEGNTIYF
TRBD2	TRBJ2-7	TRBV4-3	16	few	TGCGCCAGCAGCCAAGATCGGGCGGGAGGTTCCTCCGAGCAGTACTTC	CASSQDRAGGSSEQYF
-	TRBJ2-4	TRBV28	14	-	TGTGCCAGCAGTTTATTGGGGGCCCAAAACATTCAGTACTTC	CASSLLGAQNIQYF
TRBD2	TRBJ2-1	TRBV27	14	-	TGTGCCAGCAGTTTCGGGCTAGCGGACAATGAGCAGTTCTTC	CASSFGLADNEQFF
TRBD1	TRBJ2-7	TRBV18	14	-	TGTGCCAGCTCACCATCACAGGGGGCGTACGAGCAGTACTTC	CASSPSQGAYEQYF